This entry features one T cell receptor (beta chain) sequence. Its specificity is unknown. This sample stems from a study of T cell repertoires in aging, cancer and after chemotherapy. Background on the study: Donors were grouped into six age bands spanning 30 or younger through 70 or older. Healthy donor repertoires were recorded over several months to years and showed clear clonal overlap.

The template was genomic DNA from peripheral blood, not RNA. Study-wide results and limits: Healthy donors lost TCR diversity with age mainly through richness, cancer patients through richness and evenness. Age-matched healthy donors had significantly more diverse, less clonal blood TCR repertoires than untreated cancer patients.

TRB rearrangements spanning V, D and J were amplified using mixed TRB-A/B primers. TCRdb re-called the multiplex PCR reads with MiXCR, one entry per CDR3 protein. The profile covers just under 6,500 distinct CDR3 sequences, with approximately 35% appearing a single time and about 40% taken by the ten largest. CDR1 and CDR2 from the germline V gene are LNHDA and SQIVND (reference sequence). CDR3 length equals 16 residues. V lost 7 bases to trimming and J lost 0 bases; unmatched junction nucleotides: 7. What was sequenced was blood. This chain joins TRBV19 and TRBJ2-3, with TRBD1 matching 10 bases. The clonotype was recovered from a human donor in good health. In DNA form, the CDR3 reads TGTGCCAGTACTCAACCGGGACAGGGGAGCACAGATACGCAGTATTTT. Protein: CASTQPGQGSTDTQYF. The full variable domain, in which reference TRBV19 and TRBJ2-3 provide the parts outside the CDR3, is DGGITQSPKYLFRKEGQNVTLSCEQNLNHDAMYWYRQDPGQGLRLIYYSQIVNDFQKGDIAEGYSVSREKKESFPLTVTSAQKNPTAFYLCASTQPGQGSTDTQYFGPGTRLTVL.